This TCR beta chain originates from a study of shared T cell receptors in the human thymus. Profiled with immunoSEQ multiplex PCR; TCRdb holds only in-frame clones, not every one. The sample includes some 660,000 clones, approximately 89% of them seen just once. In addition, the sample was reused for a study of human thymus T cells. This second study notes: Infants, healthy and Finnish, who were having corrective surgery for congenital heart defects served as donors. Resections removed during corrective heart surgery provided the thymus tissue used. Thymic and blood repertoires showed apparently biased V and J gene usage. Related reports documented highly overlapping thymic repertoires among unrelated individuals.

This TCR was sampled from a boy less than two years old with a congenital heart defect. What was sequenced was thymocytes.

CDR3 in DNA: TGTGCCAGCAGTTACCGTGAGTCAGGCGCCCTCGAAGCTTTCTTT. Its translation is CASSYRESGALEAFF. The chain employs TRBV6-6 and TRBJ1-1; D gene ambiguous. The germline V and J ends were trimmed by 2 bases and 8 bases, with 18 bases remaining between them. CDR1 is MNHNY and CDR2 is SVGAGI in the germline V gene (reference sequence). The CDR3 is 15 amino acids.